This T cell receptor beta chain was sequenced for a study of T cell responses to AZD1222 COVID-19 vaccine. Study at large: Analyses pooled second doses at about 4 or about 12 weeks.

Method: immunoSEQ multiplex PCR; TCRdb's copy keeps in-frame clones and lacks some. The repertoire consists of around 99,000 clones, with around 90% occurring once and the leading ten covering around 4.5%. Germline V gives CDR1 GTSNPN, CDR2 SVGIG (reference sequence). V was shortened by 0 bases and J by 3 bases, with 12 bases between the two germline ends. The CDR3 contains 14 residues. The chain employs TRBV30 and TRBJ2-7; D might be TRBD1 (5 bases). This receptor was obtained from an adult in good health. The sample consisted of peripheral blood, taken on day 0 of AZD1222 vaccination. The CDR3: CAWSVRQGGYEQYF. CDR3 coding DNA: TGTGCCTGGAGTGTAAGGCAGGGTGGCTACGAGCAGTACTTC.